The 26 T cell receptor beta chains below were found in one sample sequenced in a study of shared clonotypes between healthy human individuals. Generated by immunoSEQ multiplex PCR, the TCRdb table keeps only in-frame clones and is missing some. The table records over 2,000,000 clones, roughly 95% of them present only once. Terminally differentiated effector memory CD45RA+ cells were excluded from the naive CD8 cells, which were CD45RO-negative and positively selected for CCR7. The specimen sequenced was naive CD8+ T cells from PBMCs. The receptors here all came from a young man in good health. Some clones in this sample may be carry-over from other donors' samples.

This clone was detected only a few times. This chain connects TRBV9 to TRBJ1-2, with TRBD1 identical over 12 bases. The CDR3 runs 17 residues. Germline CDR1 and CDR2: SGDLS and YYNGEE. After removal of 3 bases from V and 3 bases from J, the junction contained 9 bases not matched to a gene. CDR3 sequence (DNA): TGTGCCAGCAGCGCCCCGGGACAGGGGGCTCTCGACTATGGCTACACCTTC. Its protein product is CASSAPGQGALDYGYTF.

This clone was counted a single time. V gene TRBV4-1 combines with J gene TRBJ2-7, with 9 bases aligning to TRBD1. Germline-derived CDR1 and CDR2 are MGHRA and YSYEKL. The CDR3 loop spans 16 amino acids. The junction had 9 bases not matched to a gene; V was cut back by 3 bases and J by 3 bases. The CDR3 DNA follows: TGCGCCAGCAGCCAGAGACCGGGACAGGGTATCTACGAGCAGTACTTC. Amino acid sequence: CASSQRPGQGIYEQYF.

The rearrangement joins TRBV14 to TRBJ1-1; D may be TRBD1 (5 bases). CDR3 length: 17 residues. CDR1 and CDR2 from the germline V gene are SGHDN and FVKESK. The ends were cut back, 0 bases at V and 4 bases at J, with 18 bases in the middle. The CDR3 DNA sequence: TGTGCCAGCAGCCAAGATGGGGGGGACGGTGAGAGCACTGAAGCTTTCTTT. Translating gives CASSQDGGDGESTEAFF.

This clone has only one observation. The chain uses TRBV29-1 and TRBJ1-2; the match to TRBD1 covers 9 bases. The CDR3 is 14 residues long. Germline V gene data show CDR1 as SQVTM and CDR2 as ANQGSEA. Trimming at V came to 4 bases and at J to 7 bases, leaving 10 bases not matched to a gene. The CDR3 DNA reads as TGCAGCGTTGGCCCTGGACAGGGGACGAGTGGCTACACCTTC. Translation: CSVGPGQGTSGYTF.

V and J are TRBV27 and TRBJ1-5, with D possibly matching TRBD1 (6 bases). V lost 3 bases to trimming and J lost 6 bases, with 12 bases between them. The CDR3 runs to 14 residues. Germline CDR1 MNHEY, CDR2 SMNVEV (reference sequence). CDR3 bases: TGTGCCAGCAGTTTTGTGGGGGGCGCTCAGCCCCAGCATTTT. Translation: CASSFVGGAQPQHF.

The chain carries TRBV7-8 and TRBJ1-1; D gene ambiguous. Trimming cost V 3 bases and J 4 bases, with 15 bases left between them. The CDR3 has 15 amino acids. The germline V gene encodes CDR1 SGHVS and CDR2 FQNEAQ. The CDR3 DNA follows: TGTGCCAGCAGCTTTTTTGCGGACCTACGCACTGAAGCTTTCTTT. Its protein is CASSFFADLRTEAFF.

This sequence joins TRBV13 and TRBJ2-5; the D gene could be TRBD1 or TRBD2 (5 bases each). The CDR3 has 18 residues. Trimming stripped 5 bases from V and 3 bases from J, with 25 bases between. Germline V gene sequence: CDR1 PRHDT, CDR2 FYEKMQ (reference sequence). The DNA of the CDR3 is TGTGCCAGCAGCGCGACTGGGGGTCGTCCCGCGGGTGAAGAGACCCAGTACTTC. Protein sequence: CASSATGGRPAGEETQYF. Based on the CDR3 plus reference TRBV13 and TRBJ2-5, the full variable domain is AAGVIQSPRHLIKEKRETATLKCYPIPRHDTVYWYQQGPGQDPQFLISFYEKMQSDKGSIPDRFSAQQFSDYHSELNMSSLELGDSALYFCASSATGGRPAGEETQYFGPGTRLLVL.

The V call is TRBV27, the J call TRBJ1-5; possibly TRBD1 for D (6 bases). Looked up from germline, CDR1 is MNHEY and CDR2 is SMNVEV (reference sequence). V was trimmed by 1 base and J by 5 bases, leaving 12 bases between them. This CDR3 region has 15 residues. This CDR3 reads CASSLFGGGDQPQHF. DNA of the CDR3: TGTGCCAGCAGTTTATTTGGGGGGGGCGATCAGCCCCAGCATTTT.

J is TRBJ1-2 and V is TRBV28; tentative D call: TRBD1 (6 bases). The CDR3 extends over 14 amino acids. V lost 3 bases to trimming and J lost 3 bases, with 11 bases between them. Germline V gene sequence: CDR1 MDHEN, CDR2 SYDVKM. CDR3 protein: CASSLWGADYGYTF. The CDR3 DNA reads TGTGCCAGCAGTTTGTGGGGGGCGGACTATGGCTACACCTTC.

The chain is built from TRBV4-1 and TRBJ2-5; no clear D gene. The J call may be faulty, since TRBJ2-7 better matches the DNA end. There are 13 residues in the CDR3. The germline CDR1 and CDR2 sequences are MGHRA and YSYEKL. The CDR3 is CASSQEEHYEQYF. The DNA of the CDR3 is TGCGCCAGCAGCCAAGAGGAACACTACGAGCAGTACTTC.

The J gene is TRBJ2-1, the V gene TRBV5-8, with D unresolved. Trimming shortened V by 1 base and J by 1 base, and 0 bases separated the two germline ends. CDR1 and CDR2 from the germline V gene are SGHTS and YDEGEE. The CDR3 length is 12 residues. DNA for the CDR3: TGTGCCAGCAGCTTGTCCTACAATGAGCAGTTCTTC. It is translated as CASSLSYNEQFF.

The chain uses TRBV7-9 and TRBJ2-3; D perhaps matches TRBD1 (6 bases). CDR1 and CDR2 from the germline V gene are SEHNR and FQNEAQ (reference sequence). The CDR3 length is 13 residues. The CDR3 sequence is CAAIGTPTDTQYF. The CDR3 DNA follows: TGTGCGGCAATAGGGACACCCACAGATACGCAGTATTTT. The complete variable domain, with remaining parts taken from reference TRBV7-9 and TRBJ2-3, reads DTGVSQNPRHKITKRGQNVTFRCDPISEHNRLYWYRQTLGQGPEFLTYFQNEAQLEKSRLLSDRFSAERPKGSFSTLEIQRTEQGDSAMYLCAAIGTPTDTQYFGPGTRLTVL.

The CDR3, as DNA: TGTGCCAGCAGCTCCGTACTGAGTAGTGAAAAACTGTTTTTT. This sequence encodes CASSSVLSSEKLFF. This rearrangement joins TRBV7-9 to TRBJ1-4, with D uncertain. The CDR3 is made up of 14 amino acids. The ends were cut back, 4 bases at V and 7 bases at J, with 13 bases in the middle. Germline CDR1 and CDR2: SEHNR and FQNEAQ (reference sequence).

CDR3 in DNA: TGTGCCACCAGCAGAGAGGGACAAAGGAGCACAGATACGCAGTATTTT. Protein product: CATSREGQRSTDTQYF. The gene calls are TRBV15 and TRBJ2-3, with TRBD1 as a possible D gene (6 bases). Germline V gene sequence: CDR1 LNHNV, CDR2 YYDKDF (reference sequence). The CDR3 runs 16 residues. With 0 bases removed from V and 0 bases from J, the gap between germline ends came to 10 bases.

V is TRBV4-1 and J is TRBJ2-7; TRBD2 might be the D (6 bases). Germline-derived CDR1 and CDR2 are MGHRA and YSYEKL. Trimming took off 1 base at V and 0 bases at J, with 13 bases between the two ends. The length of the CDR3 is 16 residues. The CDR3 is CASSQGGGVGSYEQYF. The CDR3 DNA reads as TGCGCCAGCAGCCAAGGTGGAGGGGTGGGCTCCTACGAGCAGTACTTC.

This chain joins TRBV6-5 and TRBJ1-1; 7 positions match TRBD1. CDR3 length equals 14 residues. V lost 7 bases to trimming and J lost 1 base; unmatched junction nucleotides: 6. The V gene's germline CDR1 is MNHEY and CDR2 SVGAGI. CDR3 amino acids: CASTLHRGNTEAFF. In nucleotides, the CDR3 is TGTGCCAGCACCCTTCACAGGGGGAACACTGAAGCTTTCTTT.

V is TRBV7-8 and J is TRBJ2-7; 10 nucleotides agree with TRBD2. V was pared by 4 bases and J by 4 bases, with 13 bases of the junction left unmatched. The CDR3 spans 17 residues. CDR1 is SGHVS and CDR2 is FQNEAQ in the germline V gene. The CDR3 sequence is CASSSPPFLAGVYEQYF. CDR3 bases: TGTGCCAGCAGCTCCCCTCCCTTTCTAGCGGGAGTATACGAGCAGTACTTC.

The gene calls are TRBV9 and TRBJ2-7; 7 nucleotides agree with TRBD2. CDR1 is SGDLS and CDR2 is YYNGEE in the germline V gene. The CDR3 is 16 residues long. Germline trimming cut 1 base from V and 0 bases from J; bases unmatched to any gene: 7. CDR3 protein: CASSVFGGSPSYEQYF. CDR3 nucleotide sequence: TGTGCCAGCAGCGTATTTGGCGGGAGTCCCTCCTACGAGCAGTACTTC.

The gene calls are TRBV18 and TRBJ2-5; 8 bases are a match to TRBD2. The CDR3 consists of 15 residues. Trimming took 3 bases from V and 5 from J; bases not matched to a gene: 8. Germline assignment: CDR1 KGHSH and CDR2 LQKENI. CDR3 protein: CASSPSGRRGETQYF. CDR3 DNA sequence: TGTGCCAGCTCACCGAGCGGGAGAAGGGGGGAGACCCAGTACTTC.

The CDR3 reads CASSSSWGFEAFF. CDR3 nucleotide sequence: TGTGCCAGCAGCTCGAGTTGGGGTTTTGAAGCTTTCTTT. The chain joins TRBV7-9 to TRBJ1-1; D unclear. Germline CDR1 SEHNR, CDR2 FQNEAQ (reference sequence). The V gene lost 4 bases and the J gene lost 7 bases, with 13 bases spanning the gap. The CDR3 is made up of 13 amino acids.

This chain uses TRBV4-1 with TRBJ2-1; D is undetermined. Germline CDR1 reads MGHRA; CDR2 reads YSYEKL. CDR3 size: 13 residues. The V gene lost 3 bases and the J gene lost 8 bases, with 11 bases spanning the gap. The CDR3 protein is CASSHQGPYEQFF. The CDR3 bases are TGCGCCAGCAGCCATCAAGGTCCCTATGAGCAGTTCTTC.

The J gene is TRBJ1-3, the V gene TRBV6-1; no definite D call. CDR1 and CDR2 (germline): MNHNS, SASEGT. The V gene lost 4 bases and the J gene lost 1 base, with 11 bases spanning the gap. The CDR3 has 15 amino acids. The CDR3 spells CASSVGVWSGNTIYF. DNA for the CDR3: TGTGCCAGCAGTGTCGGAGTCTGGTCTGGAAACACCATATATTTT.

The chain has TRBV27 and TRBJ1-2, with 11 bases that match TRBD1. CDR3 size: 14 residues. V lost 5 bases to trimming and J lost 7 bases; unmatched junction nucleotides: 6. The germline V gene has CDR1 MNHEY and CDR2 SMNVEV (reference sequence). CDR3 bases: TGTGCCAGCAGTCCACCGGACAGGGGGCTTGGCTACACCTTC. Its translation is CASSPPDRGLGYTF.

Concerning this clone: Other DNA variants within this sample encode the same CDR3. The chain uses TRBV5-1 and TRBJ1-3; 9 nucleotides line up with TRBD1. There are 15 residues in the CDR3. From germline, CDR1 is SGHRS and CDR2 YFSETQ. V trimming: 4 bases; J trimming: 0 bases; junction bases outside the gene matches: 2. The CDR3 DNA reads TGCGCCAGCAGCCCGACAGGGGGCTCTGGAAACACCATATATTTT. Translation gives CASSPTGGSGNTIYF. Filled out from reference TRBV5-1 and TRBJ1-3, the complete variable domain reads KAGVTQTPRYLIKTRGQQVTLSCSPISGHRSVSWYQQTPGQGLQFLFEYFSETQRNKGNFPGRFSGRQFSNSRSEMNVSTLELGDSALYLCASSPTGGSGNTIYFGEGSWLTVV.

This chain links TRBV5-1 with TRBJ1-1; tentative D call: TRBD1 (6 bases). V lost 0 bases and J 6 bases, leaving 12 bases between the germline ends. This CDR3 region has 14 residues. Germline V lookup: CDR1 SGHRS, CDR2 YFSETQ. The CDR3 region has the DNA TGCGCCAGCAGCTTGGGAGGGGGAATGGCTGAAGCTTTCTTT. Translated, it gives CASSLGGGMAEAFF. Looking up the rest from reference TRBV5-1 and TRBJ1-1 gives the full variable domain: KAGVTQTPRYLIKTRGQQVTLSCSPISGHRSVSWYQQTPGQGLQFLFEYFSETQRNKGNFPGRFSGRQFSNSRSEMNVSTLELGDSALYLCASSLGGGMAEAFFGQGTRLTVV.

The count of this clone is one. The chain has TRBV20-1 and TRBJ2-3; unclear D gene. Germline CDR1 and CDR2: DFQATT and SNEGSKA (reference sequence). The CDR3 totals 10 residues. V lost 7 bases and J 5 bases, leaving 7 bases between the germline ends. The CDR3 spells CSGSLDTQYF. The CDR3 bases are TGCAGTGGTAGCTTAGATACGCAGTATTTT.